Below, 25 T cell receptor beta chains from the same sample are listed, as sequenced in a study of blood T cell repertoires in COVID-19. Here immunoSEQ multiplex PCR was the method, and the copy in TCRdb shows in-frame clones only, minus some. The data show under 250,000 clones, about 88% seen once. Material: peripheral blood. The receptors come from a man in his forties or fifties with COVID-19, enrolled during active disease.

The V call is TRBV11-2, the J call TRBJ1-5; D is uncertain. Germline-derived CDR1 and CDR2 are SGHAT and FQNNGV. The CDR3 sequence is 13 residues long. The V and J ends lost 1 base and 9 bases respectively, with 10 bases between them. CDR3 sequence (DNA): TGTGCCAGCAGCTTAGCCCCACTTCGGCCCCAGCATTTT. It translates to CASSLAPLRPQHF.

This chain uses TRBV6-5 with TRBJ2-1; the match to TRBD1 covers 10 bases. This CDR3 has 14 amino acids. V shed 5 bases and J 6 bases; nucleotides not matched to a gene: 4. CDR1 is MNHEY and CDR2 is SVGAGI in the germline V gene. The CDR3 here is CASSRDRGANEQFF. As DNA, the CDR3 is TGTGCCAGCAGTAGGGACAGGGGTGCCAATGAGCAGTTCTTC.

Here the CDR3 reads CATRTGLDYEQYF. The CDR3 coding sequence is TGTGCCACAAGGACAGGGTTGGACTACGAGCAGTACTTC. The chain employs TRBV10-3 and TRBJ2-7; 8 bases fit TRBD1. In germline, CDR1 is ENHRY, CDR2 SYGVKD. The trim removed 10 bases at V and 3 bases at J, leaving 8 bases unmatched. CDR3 length equals 13 residues.

The table lists this clone with many counts. The chain employs TRBV6-5 and TRBJ2-1, with 8 bases lining up with TRBD2. This CDR3 comprises 14 residues. The ends lost 7 bases at V and 3 bases at J; junction bases unmatched: 5. CDR1 is MNHEY, CDR2 SVGAGI, per germline. The CDR3 loop is CASKSTSGYNEQFF. The CDR3 DNA follows: TGTGCCAGCAAGAGTACTAGCGGCTACAATGAGCAGTTCTTC.

The rearrangement links TRBV30 to TRBJ2-5, with 8 bases fitting TRBD2. With 1 base clipped from V and 4 bases from J, the junction kept 8 bases outside the gene matches. There are 15 residues in the CDR3. Germline V CDR1 and CDR2: GTSNPN, SVGIG (reference sequence). The CDR3 reads CAWSAIGLARETQYF. DNA of the CDR3: TGTGCCTGGAGTGCTATCGGACTAGCCCGAGAGACCCAGTACTTC.

As regards this clone: This sample includes further DNA sequences coding for the same CDR3. The rearrangement links TRBV5-4 to TRBJ2-7, with 7 nucleotides matching TRBD1. V lost 0 bases to trimming and J lost 7 bases; unmatched junction nucleotides: 10. CDR3 length equals 15 residues. The germline CDR1 and CDR2 sequences are SGHNT and YYREEE (reference sequence). The CDR3 loop reads CASSLVGTERGEQYF. The CDR3, as DNA: TGTGCCAGCAGCTTGGTAGGGACAGAAAGGGGGGAGCAGTACTTC.

In this sample, this clone turned up a few times. The chain joins TRBV3-1 (or the pseudogene TRBV3-2) to TRBJ1-1; D unclear. The CDR3 contains 14 residues. Trimming pared 0 bases from V and 2 bases from J, leaving 7 bases between. In germline, CDR1 is LGHDT, CDR2 YNNKEL (reference sequence). The CDR3 sequence is CASSQDLVNTEAFF. CDR3 coding DNA: TGTGCCAGCAGCCAAGATCTCGTTAACACTGAAGCTTTCTTT.

The genes are TRBV27 and TRBJ1-4; D ambiguous. CDR3 length: 17 residues. Germline CDR1 MNHEY, CDR2 SMNVEV (reference sequence). V dropped 6 bases and J dropped 2 bases, with 19 bases sitting between them. The DNA of the CDR3 is TGTGCCAGCAGCCCCCCGGGGTCGGACTCTACTAATGAAAAACTGTTTTTT. Its protein product is CASSPPGSDSTNEKLFF. Full variable domain (missing parts from reference TRBV27 and TRBJ1-4): EAQVTQNPRYLITVTGKKLTVTCSQNMNHEYMSWYRQDPGLGLRQIYYSMNVEVTDKGDVPEGYKVSRKEKRNFPLILESPSPNQTSLYFCASSPPGSDSTNEKLFFGSGTQLSVL.

The gene calls are TRBV28 and TRBJ2-6, with 7 bases fitting TRBD1. The CDR3 totals 19 residues. The junction had 9 bases not matched to a gene; V was cut back by 1 base and J by 0 bases. Germline loops: CDR1 MDHEN, CDR2 SYDVKM. This chain's CDR3 is CASSLYLGQAGSGANVLTF. CDR3 DNA: TGTGCCAGCAGTTTATATCTCGGACAGGCAGGCTCTGGGGCCAACGTCCTGACTTTC.

The chain couples TRBV24-1 to TRBJ2-1, with 7 bases that match TRBD2. The CDR3 has 14 residues. Germline V CDR1 and CDR2: KGHDR, SFDVKD. V trimming: 5 bases; J trimming: 8 bases; junction bases outside the gene matches: 8. DNA for the CDR3: TGTGCCACCAGTGGGGGGGGACTATTGGATGAGCAGTTCTTC. It encodes CATSGGGLLDEQFF.

The rearrangement uses TRBV19 and TRBJ1-3; D is uncertain. The CDR3 has 15 amino acids. In germline, CDR1 is LNHDA, CDR2 SQIVND (reference sequence). V lost 2 bases to trimming and J lost 0 bases, with 8 bases between them. The CDR3 nucleotides are TGTGCCAGTAGTATACAGGCAAGCTCTGGAAACACCATATATTTT. Translation: CASSIQASSGNTIYF.

This clone has only one observation. This chain uses TRBV5-1 with TRBJ1-4, with 11 bases lining up with TRBD1. The CDR3 covers 15 residues. V lost 3 bases and J lost 2; bases outside the gene matches: 0. CDR1 and CDR2 from the germline V gene are SGHRS and YFSETQ. The CDR3, as DNA: TGCGCCAGCAGCTGGACAGGGGGCACTAATGAAAAACTGTTTTTT. Translated, it gives CASSWTGGTNEKLFF. Full variable domain (remainder filled in from reference TRBV5-1 and TRBJ1-4): KAGVTQTPRYLIKTRGQQVTLSCSPISGHRSVSWYQQTPGQGLQFLFEYFSETQRNKGNFPGRFSGRQFSNSRSEMNVSTLELGDSALYLCASSWTGGTNEKLFFGSGTQLSVL.

V usage is TRBV19 and J usage is TRBJ1-2; 7 nucleotides agree with TRBD1. CDR1 and CDR2 from the germline V gene are LNHDA and SQIVND (reference sequence). The CDR3 contains 16 residues. V gave up 4 bases and J gave up 2 bases; unmatched junction bases: 10. In nucleotides, the CDR3 is TGTGCCAGTAGTAAATTAACAGGGGATGGAAACTATGGCTACACCTTC. It specifies CASSKLTGDGNYGYTF.

V and J are TRBV9 and TRBJ2-1; 7 bases match TRBD2. Germline CDR1 SGDLS, CDR2 YYNGEE. The CDR3 is made up of 16 amino acids. The J segment lost 3 bases and the V segment lost 4 bases, leaving 10 bases of the junction unmatched. Written as DNA, the CDR3 is TGTGCCAGCAGCCCCAGGGCTAGCGGAATCTACAATGAGCAGTTCTTC. It specifies CASSPRASGIYNEQFF.

This clone appeared a few times. The genes are TRBV6-6 and TRBJ1-2; 8 positions match TRBD1. Trimming took 2 bases from V and 1 from J; bases not matched to a gene: 3. The CDR3 loop spans 15 amino acids. Germline loops: CDR1 MNHNY, CDR2 SVGAGI (reference sequence). CDR3 bases: TGTGCCAGCAGTTACGGAGACAGGGGTAACTATGGCTACACCTTC. As protein: CASSYGDRGNYGYTF.

The gene calls are TRBV28 and TRBJ2-7, with TRBD1 matching over 9 bases. Per germline, CDR1 MDHEN and CDR2 SYDVKM. The CDR3 covers 14 residues. Losses at the gene ends were 6 bases for V and 3 bases for J; bases not matched to a gene: 6. CDR3 loop: CASRRSGQGYEQYF. The CDR3 DNA reads TGTGCCAGCAGACGATCGGGACAGGGCTACGAGCAGTACTTC.

J is TRBJ1-5 and V is TRBV9; no firm D call. The germline gives CDR1 SGDLS, CDR2 YYNGEE. The V and J ends lost 4 bases and 5 bases respectively, with 16 bases between them. The CDR3 covers 15 residues. The CDR3 DNA is TGTGCCAGCAGCACCCACAGTGGCCCGGATCAGCCCCAGCATTTT. Its protein is CASSTHSGPDQPQHF.

This rearrangement joins TRBV12-3 or TRBV12-4 to TRBJ1-2; D is perhaps TRBD1 (5 bases). CDR3 length: 12 residues. The V and J ends lost 5 bases and 5 bases respectively, with 9 bases between them. DNA for the CDR3: TGTGCCAGCAGTCTGACAGTGTATGGCTACACCTTC. This codes for CASSLTVYGYTF.

V usage is TRBV30 and J usage is TRBJ1-2, with 7 bases aligning to TRBD1. V dropped 0 bases and J dropped 8; count of bases not matched to a gene: 9. This CDR3 contains 14 residues. Germline V lookup: CDR1 GTSNPN, CDR2 SVGIG (reference sequence). The CDR3 sequence is CAWSVPGQKRGYTF. Here the CDR3 DNA reads TGTGCCTGGAGTGTGCCGGGACAGAAGAGGGGCTACACCTTC.

This chain links TRBV10-3 with TRBJ2-7; possibly TRBD1 for D (6 bases). Per germline, CDR1 ENHRY and CDR2 SYGVKD. The CDR3 consists of 13 residues. The V end was cut by 2 bases, the J end by 1 base, with 6 bases between. The DNA of the CDR3 is TGTGCCATCAGTGAGGGACAGTCCTACGAGCAGTACTTC. Translating gives CAISEGQSYEQYF.

This chain's CDR3 is CASSHPAVSTDTQYF. DNA for the CDR3: TGTGCCAGCAGCCACCCAGCGGTTAGCACAGATACGCAGTATTTT. The chain has TRBV3-1 (or the pseudogene TRBV3-2) and TRBJ2-3, with D possibly being TRBD2 (5 bases). V lost 3 bases to trimming and J lost 0 bases, with 10 bases between them. This CDR3 region has 15 residues. The germline CDR1 and CDR2 sequences are LGHDT and YNNKEL (reference sequence).

This clone was found many times. The chain recombines TRBV5-3 with TRBJ1-5; D perhaps matches TRBD1 (6 bases). TRBV5-3 is an open reading frame, and its role is uncertain. This CDR3 has 14 amino acids. Trimming pared 3 bases from V and 6 bases from J, leaving 13 bases between. CDR3 residues: CARSYRVGIQPQHF. The CDR3 nucleotides are TGTGCCAGAAGCTACAGGGTCGGTATTCAGCCCCAGCATTTT.

This clone was counted only a few times. The chain links TRBV5-1 to TRBJ2-1; 8 bases are a match to TRBD2. The CDR3 runs to 15 residues. After removal of 4 bases from V and 6 bases from J, the junction contained 9 bases not matched to a gene. Germline CDR1 and CDR2: SGHRS and YFSETQ. CDR3 loop: CASSISGRSINEQFF. The CDR3 DNA sequence: TGCGCCAGCAGCATCAGCGGGAGATCAATCAATGAGCAGTTCTTC.

The chain is built from TRBV21-1 and TRBJ1-4; TRBD1 is the table's D call and was not checked against the DNA. TRBV21-1 is flagged as a pseudogene. CDR3 length: 19 residues. CDR3 amino acids: CASSVPDRGRVRLDEKLFF. The CDR3, as DNA: TGTGCCAGCAGCGTACCTGACAGGGGGCGAGTTCGCCTTGATGAAAAACTGTTTTTT.

The chain combines TRBV4-1 with TRBJ1-6, with TRBD1 identical over 9 bases. Germline CDR1 and CDR2: MGHRA and YSYEKL. Trimming at V came to 0 bases and at J to 4 bases, leaving 4 bases not matched to a gene. The CDR3 consists of 17 residues. CDR3: CASSQDYGQGYNSPLHF. In DNA, the CDR3 is TGCGCCAGCAGCCAAGATTATGGACAGGGGTATAATTCACCCCTCCACTTT.